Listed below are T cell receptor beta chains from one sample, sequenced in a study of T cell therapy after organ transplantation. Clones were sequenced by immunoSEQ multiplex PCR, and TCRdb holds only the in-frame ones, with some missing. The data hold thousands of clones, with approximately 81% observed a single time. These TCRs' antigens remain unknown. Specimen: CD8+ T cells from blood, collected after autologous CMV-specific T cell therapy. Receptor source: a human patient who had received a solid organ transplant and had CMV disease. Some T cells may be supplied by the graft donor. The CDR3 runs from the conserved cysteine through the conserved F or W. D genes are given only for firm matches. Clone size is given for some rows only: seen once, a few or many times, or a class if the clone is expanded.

DNA: TGTGCCAGCAGCACGCAGATGACAGGGTTCCACGAGCAGTACTTC
CDR3: CASSTQMTGFHEQYF
V: TRBV7-8
D: TRBD1
J: TRBJ2-7
size: -

DNA: TGTGCCAGCAGTGACAGGGGAACCTACGAGCAGTACTTC
CDR3: CASSDRGTYEQYF
V: TRBV6-5
D: TRBD1
J: TRBJ2-7
size: -

DNA: TGTGCCAGCAGTTTGGGACAGAACTATGGCTACACCTTC
CDR3: CASSLGQNYGYTF
V: TRBV28
D: TRBD1
J: TRBJ1-2
size: -

DNA: TGTGCCAGCAGCGACGGACAGGGGGCGACTGAGCAGTTCTTC
CDR3: CASSDGQGATEQFF
V: TRBV7-3
D: TRBD1
J: TRBJ2-1
size: once

DNA: TGTGCCAGCAGCCTGGTTCCTAGCGGGAGCCACGAGCAGTACTTC
CDR3: CASSLVPSGSHEQYF
V: TRBV7-3
D: TRBD2
J: TRBJ2-7
size: once

DNA: TGCGCCAGCAGCCAAGATCGGGCGGGAGGTAGCACAGATACGCAGTATTTT
CDR3: CASSQDRAGGSTDTQYF
V: TRBV4-3
D: TRBD2
J: TRBJ2-3
size: -

DNA: TGTGCCAGCAGTTACATGGGGGGTGCCTACGAGCAGTACTTC
CDR3: CASSYMGGAYEQYF
V: TRBV6-5
D: -
J: TRBJ2-7
size: -

DNA: TGCGCCAGCAGCGTTCAGGGGGGAGGTGAAAAACTGTTTTTT
CDR3: CASSVQGGGEKLFF
V: TRBV4-3
D: TRBD1
J: TRBJ1-4
size: once

DNA: TGTGCCATCAGTGAAAGAGGAGGACAGGGGGTGGATGGCTACACCTTC
CDR3: CAISERGGQGVDGYTF
V: TRBV10-3
D: TRBD1
J: TRBJ1-2
size: -

DNA: TGTGCCAGTAGTATCGGTCAGGGTCGGAGCCACGAGCAGTACTTC
CDR3: CASSIGQGRSHEQYF
V: TRBV19
D: -
J: TRBJ2-7
size: -

DNA: TGTGCCAGCAGCTCACAGGACTCGAGCTACGAGCAGTACTTC
CDR3: CASSSQDSSYEQYF
V: TRBV7-9
D: -
J: TRBJ2-7
size: -

DNA: TGTGCCAGCAGCGTAGTACAGGGGGCATCGTATGGCTACACCTTC
CDR3: CASSVVQGASYGYTF
V: TRBV9
D: TRBD1
J: TRBJ1-2
size: -

DNA: TGTGCCAGCAGCAAATCCAGGGGCTCCTACGAGCAGTACTTC
CDR3: CASSKSRGSYEQYF
V: TRBV13
D: -
J: TRBJ2-7
size: -

DNA: TGTGCCAGCAGTGAAGGCCCTAGCGGGCCCATGAACACTGAAGCTTTCTTT
CDR3: CASSEGPSGPMNTEAFF
V: TRBV6-1
D: -
J: TRBJ1-1
size: few

DNA: TGTGCCAGCAGTAAAACTAGCGGGGGGGACAATGAGCAGTTCTTC
CDR3: CASSKTSGGDNEQFF
V: TRBV9
D: TRBD2
J: TRBJ2-1
size: once

DNA: TGTGCCAGCAGCAAATGGGGGACGACAGGGGGCGACTATGGCTACACCTTC
CDR3: CASSKWGTTGGDYGYTF
V: TRBV21-1
D: -
J: TRBJ1-2
size: -

DNA: TGCGCCGGCAGCTTGGTTCCGGGGAACTACGAGCAGTACTTC
CDR3: CAGSLVPGNYEQYF
V: TRBV5-1
D: -
J: TRBJ2-7
size: -

DNA: TGTGCCAGCAGTTTAGGGATACCGGGAAACACCATATATTTT
CDR3: CASSLGIPGNTIYF
V: TRBV27
D: -
J: TRBJ1-3
size: -

DNA: TGTGCCAAACAGGGGGCGGTTAACTATGGCTACACCTTC
CDR3: CAKQGAVNYGYTF
V: TRBV30
D: TRBD1
J: TRBJ1-2
size: -

DNA: TGTGCCAGTAGTTTCGGGCTTCGAGGCCAAGAGACCCAGTACTTC
CDR3: CASSFGLRGQETQYF
V: TRBV19
D: -
J: TRBJ2-5
size: large

DNA: TGTGCCAGCAGTTTTTTAATTGGGGGGAACAGTGGAAACACCATATATTTT
CDR3: CASSFLIGGNSGNTIYF
V: TRBV28
D: -
J: TRBJ1-3
size: -

DNA: TGCGCCAGCAGCCATGGGGAGGGGAACTACGAGCAGTACTTC
CDR3: CASSHGEGNYEQYF
V: TRBV5-1
D: TRBD2
J: TRBJ2-7
size: -

DNA: TGCGCCAGCAGCCAAGCGGGCACTGAAGCTTTCTTT
CDR3: CASSQAGTEAFF
V: TRBV4-1
D: -
J: TRBJ1-1
size: -

DNA: TGCGCCAGCAGTCAAGATAAGACGGGCCACTCCTACGAGCAGTACTTC
CDR3: CASSQDKTGHSYEQYF
V: TRBV4-3
D: -
J: TRBJ2-7
size: -

DNA: TGTGCCTGGGTCGCGACTGAAGCTTTCTTT
CDR3: CAWVATEAFF
V: TRBV30
D: -
J: TRBJ1-1
size: -

DNA: TGTGCCAGCAGCAAAGAAGGGGGGAAGGGTTCACCCCTCCACTTT
CDR3: CASSKEGGKGSPLHF
V: TRBV21-1
D: -
J: TRBJ1-6
size: -

DNA: TGTGCCAGCAGTTACGGACAGGGACCCAACTATGGCTACACCTTC
CDR3: CASSYGQGPNYGYTF
V: TRBV6-5
D: TRBD1
J: TRBJ1-2
size: -

DNA: TGTGCCAGCAGCTTGAAGCAGGGCCTGAACACCGGGGAGCTGTTTTTT
CDR3: CASSLKQGLNTGELFF
V: TRBV5-6
D: -
J: TRBJ2-2
size: -

DNA: TGTGCCAGCAGTGAAGGACCCGGACTAGCGGGATCCTACGAGCAGTACTTC
CDR3: CASSEGPGLAGSYEQYF
V: TRBV6-1
D: TRBD2
J: TRBJ2-7
size: few

DNA: TGTGCCAGCAGCAGCGGGAGCGGGGCAGATACGCAGTATTTT
CDR3: CASSSGSGADTQYF
V: TRBV13
D: TRBD2
J: TRBJ2-3
size: -

DNA: TGTGCCAGCAGTGCCGCGGTCCAACAGCCCCAGCATTTT
CDR3: CASSAAVQQPQHF
V: TRBV27
D: -
J: TRBJ1-5
size: few

DNA: TGCAGCGTTGCTAGCGGTGATCACAATGAGCAGTTCTTC
CDR3: CSVASGDHNEQFF
V: TRBV29-1
D: TRBD2
J: TRBJ2-1
size: -

DNA: TGTGCCAGCAGCGTAGGAGGGGGCACCTACGAGCAGTACTTC
CDR3: CASSVGGGTYEQYF
V: TRBV9
D: TRBD1
J: TRBJ2-7
size: -

DNA: TGTGCCAGCAGTTTCGGAGGCCGAAACACCGGGGAGCTGTTTTTT
CDR3: CASSFGGRNTGELFF
V: TRBV28
D: -
J: TRBJ2-2
size: -

DNA: TGTGCCAGCAGTTACTACAATGAGCAGTTCTTC
CDR3: CASSYYNEQFF
V: TRBV7-9
D: -
J: TRBJ2-1
size: -

DNA: TGCGCCAGCAGCCAAGGGACTCCTAGCACAGATACGCAGTATTTT
CDR3: CASSQGTPSTDTQYF
V: TRBV4-1
D: -
J: TRBJ2-3
size: few

DNA: TGTGCCAGCAGCGCGGGACAGGGAGGATCCGGGGAGCTGTTTTTT
CDR3: CASSAGQGGSGELFF
V: TRBV5-4
D: TRBD1
J: TRBJ2-2
size: -

DNA: TGTGCCAGCAGTTTGGAGGGACAGGGTGGACAGCCCCAGCATTTT
CDR3: CASSLEGQGGQPQHF
V: TRBV28
D: TRBD1
J: TRBJ1-5
size: hyperexpanded

DNA: TGTGCCAGTAGTCCTCGACTAGCGGGGAGGGGTACGCAGTATTTT
CDR3: CASSPRLAGRGTQYF
V: TRBV19
D: TRBD2
J: TRBJ2-3
size: -

DNA: TGTGCCAGCAGCTTGTGGCAACAAGAGACCCAGTACTTC
CDR3: CASSLWQQETQYF
V: TRBV5-8
D: -
J: TRBJ2-5
size: few

DNA: TGTGCCAGCAGCTGGGACACCGCGTTGGAGCAGTACTTC
CDR3: CASSWDTALEQYF
V: TRBV2
D: -
J: TRBJ2-7
size: -

DNA: TGCGCCAGCAGCCAAGCCCCCGGGACTACTAATCAGCCCCAGCATTTT
CDR3: CASSQAPGTTNQPQHF
V: TRBV4-1
D: -
J: TRBJ1-5
size: few

DNA: TGTGCCAGCACCCTGGGACAGGCCCCTTTTCAGCCCCAGCATTTT
CDR3: CASTLGQAPFQPQHF
V: TRBV28
D: TRBD1
J: TRBJ1-5
size: -

DNA: TGTGCCAGCCTAGTGGGTAATGAGCAGTTCTTC
CDR3: CASLVGNEQFF
V: TRBV6-6
D: -
J: TRBJ2-1
size: few

DNA: TGTGCCAGCAGCTCGGACATTTCCTACGAGCAGTACTTC
CDR3: CASSSDISYEQYF
V: TRBV7-6
D: -
J: TRBJ2-7
size: -

DNA: TGTGCTAGTGGTTTGGTATCTACGGGGGGGTATAGGACCCAGTACTTC
CDR3: CASGLVSTGGYRTQYF
V: TRBV12-5
D: TRBD2
J: TRBJ2-5
size: -

DNA: TGTGCCAGCAGAACCCAGGGAGGTGAAGCTTTCTTT
CDR3: CASRTQGGEAFF
V: TRBV7-2
D: -
J: TRBJ1-1
size: -

DNA: TGTGCCAGCAGCTGGGACAGTGGCTACACCTTC
CDR3: CASSWDSGYTF
V: TRBV5-5
D: TRBD1
J: TRBJ1-2
size: -

DNA: TGTGCCAGCAGTGAAGCGGGAACAGGCCTTTCCCTTTTTTACTCTGGAAACACCATATATTTT
CDR3: CASSEAGTGLSLFYSGNTIYF
V: TRBV6-1
D: -
J: TRBJ1-3
size: -

DNA: TGTGCCAGCAGCCCCAGCGGGACGTCCTACGAGCAGTACTTC
CDR3: CASSPSGTSYEQYF
V: TRBV6-1
D: TRBD2
J: TRBJ2-7
size: few

DNA: TGTGCCAGCAGCTTGGGGGGCCCCTCGGGCTCCTACGAGCAGTACTTC
CDR3: CASSLGGPSGSYEQYF
V: TRBV5-6
D: -
J: TRBJ2-7
size: -

DNA: TGTGCCAGCAGCTTAGCCAGGCCCACAGATACGCAGTATTTT
CDR3: CASSLARPTDTQYF
V: TRBV7-2
D: -
J: TRBJ2-3
size: -

DNA: TGTGCCAGCATGGGGGGGGCTAGCTACGAGCAGTACTTC
CDR3: CASMGGASYEQYF
V: TRBV27
D: -
J: TRBJ2-7
size: few

DNA: TGTGCCAGCAGTTCTAGCGGGAGGGCCTGGGCCGGGGAGCTGTTTTTT
CDR3: CASSSSGRAWAGELFF
V: TRBV7-6
D: TRBD2
J: TRBJ2-2
size: -

DNA: TGTGCCAGTAGTATCTGGGGAGCGGGAGATACGCAGTATTTT
CDR3: CASSIWGAGDTQYF
V: TRBV19
D: -
J: TRBJ2-3
size: -

DNA: TGCGCCAGCAGCCAAGTGACTAGCGGATTCTACGAGCAGTACTTC
CDR3: CASSQVTSGFYEQYF
V: TRBV4-3
D: TRBD2
J: TRBJ2-7
size: -

DNA: TGTGCCAGCAGTGTGGCCGGGACAAACCACGAGCAGTACTTC
CDR3: CASSVAGTNHEQYF
V: TRBV9
D: -
J: TRBJ2-7
size: -

DNA: TGTGCCAGCAGTTTACACTGGAACACTGAAGCTTTCTTT
CDR3: CASSLHWNTEAFF
V: TRBV27
D: -
J: TRBJ1-1
size: -

DNA: TGTGCCAGCAGCTTGGGGGCCGGGGGGGCTTTCTTT
CDR3: CASSLGAGGAFF
V: TRBV5-6
D: -
J: TRBJ1-1
size: -